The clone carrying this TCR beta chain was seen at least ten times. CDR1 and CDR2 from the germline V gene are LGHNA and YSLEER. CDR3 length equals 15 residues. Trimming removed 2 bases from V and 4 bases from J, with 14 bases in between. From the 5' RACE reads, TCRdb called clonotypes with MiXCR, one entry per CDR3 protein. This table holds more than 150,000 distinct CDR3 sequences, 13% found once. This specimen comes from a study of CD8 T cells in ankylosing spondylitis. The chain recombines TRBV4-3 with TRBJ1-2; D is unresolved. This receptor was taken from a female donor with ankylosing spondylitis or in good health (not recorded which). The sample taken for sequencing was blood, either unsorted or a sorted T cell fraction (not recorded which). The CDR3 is CASSQHAQNIYGYTF. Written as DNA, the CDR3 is TGCGCCAGCAGCCAACACGCCCAGAATATCTATGGCTACACCTTC.